This T cell receptor beta chain was captured in a study of blood T cell repertoires in COVID-19. Between the trimmed V and J ends, which lost 2 bases and 5 bases, there was a span of 12 bases. CDR3 length: 14 amino acids. Germline values: CDR1 ENHRY, CDR2 SYGVKD. Note on this clone: Other DNA sequences of this sample code for an identical CDR3.

Original analysis: Reference gene primer amplification yielded estimated nucleated cell counts. Assay: immunoSEQ multiplex PCR; the TCRdb copy retains only in-frame clones and omits some. V and J calls and clone size are as listed in that table; D and trimming were resolved from the DNA. This sample has roughly 190,000 clones; 94% occur once, and the top ten carry roughly 0.7%. The sequence derives from a man aged 25 to 40 with COVID-19, enrolled during active disease. The chain employs TRBV10-3 and TRBJ1-1, with D perhaps TRBD1 (6 bases). The specimen was peripheral blood. CDR3 region: CAISEEGRGTEAFF. CDR3 DNA: TGTGCCATCAGTGAGGAGGGCAGGGGAACTGAAGCTTTCTTT.